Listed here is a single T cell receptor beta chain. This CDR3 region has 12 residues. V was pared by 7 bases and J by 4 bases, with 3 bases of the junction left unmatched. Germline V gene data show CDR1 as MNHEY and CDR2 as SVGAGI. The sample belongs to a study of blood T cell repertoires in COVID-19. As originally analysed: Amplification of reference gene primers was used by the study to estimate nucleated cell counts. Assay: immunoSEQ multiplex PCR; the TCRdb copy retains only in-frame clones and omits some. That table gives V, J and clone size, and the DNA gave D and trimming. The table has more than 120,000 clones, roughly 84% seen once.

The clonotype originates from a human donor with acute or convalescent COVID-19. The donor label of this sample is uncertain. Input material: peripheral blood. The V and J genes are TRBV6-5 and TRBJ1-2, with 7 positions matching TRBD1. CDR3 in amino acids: CASTQGGYGYTF. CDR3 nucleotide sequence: TGTGCCAGCACTCAGGGGGGCTATGGCTACACCTTC.